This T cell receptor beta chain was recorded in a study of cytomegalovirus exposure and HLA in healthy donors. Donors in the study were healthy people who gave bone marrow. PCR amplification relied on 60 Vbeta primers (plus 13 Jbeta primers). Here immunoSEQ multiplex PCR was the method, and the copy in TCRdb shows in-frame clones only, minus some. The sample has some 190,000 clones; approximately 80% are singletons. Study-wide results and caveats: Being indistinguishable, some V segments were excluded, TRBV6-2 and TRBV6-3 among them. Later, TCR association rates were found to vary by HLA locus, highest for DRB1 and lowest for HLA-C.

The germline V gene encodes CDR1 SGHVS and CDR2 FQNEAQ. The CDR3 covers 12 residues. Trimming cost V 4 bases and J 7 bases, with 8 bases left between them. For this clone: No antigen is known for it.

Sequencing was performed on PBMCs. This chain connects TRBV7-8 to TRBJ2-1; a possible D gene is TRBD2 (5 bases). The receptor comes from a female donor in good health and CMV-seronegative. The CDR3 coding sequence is TGTGCCAGCAGCTCCGGGGAAAATGAGCAGTTCTTC. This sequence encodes CASSSGENEQFF.